These T cell receptor beta chains were read from a single sample in a study of CD8+ T cells in alopecia areata. Sequencing was performed with immunoSEQ multiplex PCR; in TCRdb, only in-frame clones are kept and a portion is missing. The table shows about 200,000 clones, with more than 45% occurring only once. Sample: CD4+ T cells sorted from blood, taken at week 24, from a patient treated with tofacitinib. These receptors all come from a human donor with alopecia areata. Both conserved end residues are part of each CDR3. The D gene is left open where the match is weak. Size tells how often a clone was seen (once, few, many) or the class of an expanded clone, and some rows leave it out.

>16|-|TRBJ2-3|TRBV10-3|few
CAISQRGERNTDTQYF
TGTGCCATCAGTCAGAGGGGAGAGCGGAACACAGATACGCAGTATTTT
>14|-|TRBJ2-2|TRBV5-1|-
CASRPGQSTGELFF
TGCGCCAGCAGACCAGGACAGTCCACCGGGGAGCTGTTTTTT
>14|-|TRBJ2-6|TRBV14|-
CASSPYGGANVLTF
TGTGCCAGCAGCCCTTATGGTGGGGCCAACGTCCTGACTTTC
>14|-|TRBJ1-2|TRBV5-1|-
CASSFSQAFDGYTF
TGCGCCAGCAGCTTCTCCCAAGCATTCGATGGCTACACCTTC
>12|-|TRBJ1-2|TRBV5-4|-
CASSLSGYGYTF
TGTGCCAGCAGCTTGTCCGGTTATGGCTACACCTTC
>13|-|TRBJ1-6|TRBV7-2|-
CASSFVSGSPLHF
TGTGCCAGCAGCTTCGTTTCGGGATCACCCCTCCACTTT
>13|-|TRBJ2-5|TRBV29-1|few
CSVRKSNSETQYF
TGCAGCGTTCGGAAGTCCAATTCCGAGACCCAGTACTTC
>14|TRBD1|TRBJ1-1|TRBV5-4|-
CASSEQGMNTEAFF
TGTGCCAGCAGCGAACAGGGGATGAACACTGAAGCTTTCTTT
>15|-|TRBJ2-5|TRBV6-6|-
CATMAWDSLGETQYF
TGTGCCACCATGGCCTGGGACTCCTTAGGAGAGACCCAGTACTTC
>16|TRBD1|TRBJ1-5|TRBV2|few
CASRATGGVSNQPQHF
TGTGCCAGCAGGGCCACAGGGGGAGTTAGCAATCAGCCCCAGCATTTT
>15|-|TRBJ2-5|TRBV2|once
CASSELGQVQETQYF
TGTGCCAGCAGTGAATTAGGTCAGGTCCAAGAGACCCAGTACTTC
>19|TRBD2|TRBJ2-5|TRBV6-7|-
CASSSLTSRLADHQETQYF
TGTGCCAGCAGTTCTCTTACTTCTCGACTAGCGGACCACCAAGAGACCCAGTACTTC
>14|-|TRBJ1-4|TRBV7-9|-
CASSPGAEVEKLFF
TGTGCCAGCAGCCCAGGGGCGGAGGTAGAAAAACTGTTTTTT
>14|-|TRBJ2-1|TRBV7-9|-
CASSLFPGNNEQFF
TGTGCCAGCAGCTTATTTCCAGGGAACAATGAGCAGTTCTTC
>15|-|TRBJ1-6|TRBV29-1|-
CSVALMDSYNSPLHF
TGCAGCGTTGCCCTAATGGACAGTTATAATTCACCCCTCCACTTT
>15|TRBD1|TRBJ1-6|TRBV25-1|few
CASSESQGRLSPLHF
TGTGCCAGCAGTGAATCACAGGGGCGGTTGTCACCCCTCCACTTT
>14|TRBD1|TRBJ1-2|TRBV5-1|few
CASSLVTGYYGYTF
TGCGCCAGCAGCTTGGTGACAGGGTACTATGGCTACACCTTC
>11|-|TRBJ2-7|TRBV30|few
CASGDGYEQYF
TGTGCCTCAGGGGACGGATACGAGCAGTACTTC
>13|-|TRBJ2-3|TRBV7-3|once
CASSSPSTDTQYF
TGTGCCAGCAGCTCCCCGAGCACAGATACGCAGTATTTT
>15|TRBD1|TRBJ1-4|TRBV5-6|many
CASRRRQGRNEKLFF
TGTGCCAGCAGACGAAGACAGGGACGAAATGAAAAACTGTTTTTT
>15|TRBD1|TRBJ2-5|TRBV27|few
CASSRRQGQSETQYF
TGTGCCAGCAGCCGCCGACAGGGACAGTCAGAGACCCAGTACTTC
>12|-|TRBJ1-4|TRBV30|-
CAWTATNEKLFF
TGTGCCTGGACTGCAACTAATGAAAAACTGTTTTTT
>15|TRBD1|TRBJ1-5|TRBV27|-
CASKPGQGFNQPQHF
TGTGCCAGTAAGCCGGGACAGGGATTTAATCAGCCCCAGCATTTT
>13|TRBD2|TRBJ2-1|TRBV29-1|-
CSVSGGARGEQFF
TGCAGCGTTAGCGGGGGGGCCCGAGGTGAGCAGTTCTTC
>11|-|TRBJ2-2|TRBV29-1|-
CSVGEVGELFF
TGCAGCGTTGGGGAGGTCGGGGAGCTGTTTTTT
>18|TRBD2|TRBJ2-6|TRBV9|-
CASSVDRRESSGANVLTF
TGTGCCAGCAGCGTAGATCGGCGGGAGAGCTCTGGGGCCAACGTCCTGACTTTC
>14|-|TRBJ1-5|TRBV30|-
CAWSDWGAGQPQHF
TGTGCCTGGAGTGACTGGGGGGCCGGGCAGCCCCAGCATTTT
>13|-|TRBJ1-1|TRBV27|-
CASSFRAYTEAFF
TGTGCCAGCAGTTTCCGGGCATACACTGAAGCTTTCTTT
>15|TRBD2|TRBJ2-7|TRBV18|-
CASSQGTSEPLEQYF
TGTGCCAGCTCACAAGGGACTAGCGAACCCCTCGAGCAGTACTTC
>15|-|TRBJ1-2|TRBV14|-
CASSQDQGGFYGYTF
TGTGCCAGCAGCCAAGATCAGGGTGGATTCTATGGCTACACCTTC
>18|TRBD1|TRBJ2-1|TRBV5-6|-
CASSFRDRGFGSYNEQFF
TGTGCCAGCAGCTTCCGGGACAGGGGATTCGGCTCCTACAATGAGCAGTTCTTC
>14|-|TRBJ1-6|TRBV7-9|-
CASSLAGARSPLHF
TGTGCCAGCAGCTTAGCAGGGGCTCGCTCACCCCTCCACTTT
>14|-|TRBJ2-7|TRBV30|-
CAWTSPGPRDEQYF
TGTGCCTGGACCTCCCCGGGCCCTCGAGACGAGCAGTACTTC
>13|-|TRBJ2-3|TRBV29-1|-
CSVGQSSTDTQYF
TGCAGCGTTGGACAGTCTAGCACAGATACGCAGTATTTT